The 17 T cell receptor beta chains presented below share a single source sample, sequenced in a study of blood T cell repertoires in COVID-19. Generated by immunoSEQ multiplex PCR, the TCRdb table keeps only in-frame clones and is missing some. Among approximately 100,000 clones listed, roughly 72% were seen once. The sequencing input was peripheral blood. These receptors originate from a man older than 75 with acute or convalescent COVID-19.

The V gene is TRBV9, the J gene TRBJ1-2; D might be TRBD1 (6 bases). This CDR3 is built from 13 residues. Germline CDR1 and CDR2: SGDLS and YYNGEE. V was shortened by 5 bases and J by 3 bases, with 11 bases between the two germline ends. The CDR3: CASRKGEDYGYTF. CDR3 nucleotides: TGTGCCAGCAGGAAGGGGGAAGACTATGGCTACACCTTC.

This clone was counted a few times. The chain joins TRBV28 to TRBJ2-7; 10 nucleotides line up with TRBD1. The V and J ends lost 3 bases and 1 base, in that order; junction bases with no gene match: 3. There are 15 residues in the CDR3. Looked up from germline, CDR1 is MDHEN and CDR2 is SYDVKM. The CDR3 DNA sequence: TGTGCCAGCAGTTTGGGGACAGGGGCTTCCTACGAGCAGTACTTC. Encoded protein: CASSLGTGASYEQYF.

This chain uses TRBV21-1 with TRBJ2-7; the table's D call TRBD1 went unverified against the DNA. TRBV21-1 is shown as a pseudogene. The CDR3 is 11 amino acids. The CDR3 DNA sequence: TGTGCCAGCAGAAGGGGCTACGAGCAGTACTTC. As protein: CASRRGYEQYF.

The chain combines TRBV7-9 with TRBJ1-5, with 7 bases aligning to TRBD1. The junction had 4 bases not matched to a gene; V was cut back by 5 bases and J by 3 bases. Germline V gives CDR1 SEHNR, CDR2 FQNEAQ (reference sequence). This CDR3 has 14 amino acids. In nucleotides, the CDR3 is TGTGCCAGCAGCCCAGGGGGATTCAATCAGCCCCAGCATTTT. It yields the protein CASSPGGFNQPQHF.

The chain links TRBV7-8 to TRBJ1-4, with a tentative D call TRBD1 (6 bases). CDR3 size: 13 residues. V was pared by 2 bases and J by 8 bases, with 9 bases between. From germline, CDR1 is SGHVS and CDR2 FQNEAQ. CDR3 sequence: CASSLTGNEKLFF. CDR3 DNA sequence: TGTGCCAGCAGCTTAACAGGGAACGAAAAACTGTTTTTT.

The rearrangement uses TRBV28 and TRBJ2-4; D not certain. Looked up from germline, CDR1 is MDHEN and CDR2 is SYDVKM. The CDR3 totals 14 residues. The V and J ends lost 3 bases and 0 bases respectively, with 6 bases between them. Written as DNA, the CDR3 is TGTGCCAGCAGTTTGAACGGAGCCAAAAACATTCAGTACTTC. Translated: CASSLNGAKNIQYF.

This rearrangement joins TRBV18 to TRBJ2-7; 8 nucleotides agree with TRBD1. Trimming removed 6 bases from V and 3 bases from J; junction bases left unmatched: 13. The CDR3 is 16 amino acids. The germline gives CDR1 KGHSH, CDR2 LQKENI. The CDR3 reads CASSLGSGTGYYEQYF. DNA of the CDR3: TGTGCCAGCTCCCTCGGTTCCGGGACAGGCTACTACGAGCAGTACTTC.

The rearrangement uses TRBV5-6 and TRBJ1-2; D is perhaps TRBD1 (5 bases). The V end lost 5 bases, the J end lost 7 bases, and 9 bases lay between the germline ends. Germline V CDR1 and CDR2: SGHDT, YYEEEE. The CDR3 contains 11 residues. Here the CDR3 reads CASRLTGGYTF. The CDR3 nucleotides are TGTGCCAGCAGGTTAACAGGTGGCTACACCTTC.

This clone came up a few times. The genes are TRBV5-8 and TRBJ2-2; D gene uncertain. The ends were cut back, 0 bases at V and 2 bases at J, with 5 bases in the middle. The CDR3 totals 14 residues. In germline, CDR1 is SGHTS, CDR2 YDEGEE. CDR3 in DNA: TGTGCCAGCAGCTTGGTACAAAACACCGGGGAGCTGTTTTTT. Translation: CASSLVQNTGELFF.

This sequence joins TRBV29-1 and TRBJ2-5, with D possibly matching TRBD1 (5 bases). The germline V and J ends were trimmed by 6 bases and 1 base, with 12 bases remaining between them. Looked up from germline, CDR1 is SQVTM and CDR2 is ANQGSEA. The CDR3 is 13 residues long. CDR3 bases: TGCAGCGTCGGCACAGGCACCCAAGAGACCCAGTACTTC. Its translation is CSVGTGTQETQYF.

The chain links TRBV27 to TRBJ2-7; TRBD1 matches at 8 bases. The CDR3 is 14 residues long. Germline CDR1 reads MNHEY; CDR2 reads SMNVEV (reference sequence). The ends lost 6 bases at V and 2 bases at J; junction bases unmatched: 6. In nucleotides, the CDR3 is TGTGCCAGCAGAGCGACAGGGGTTGCCTACGAGCAGTACTTC. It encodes CASRATGVAYEQYF.

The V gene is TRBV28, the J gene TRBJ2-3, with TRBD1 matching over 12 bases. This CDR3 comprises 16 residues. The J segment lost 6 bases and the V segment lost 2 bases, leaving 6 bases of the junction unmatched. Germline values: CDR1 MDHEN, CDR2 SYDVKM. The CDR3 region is CASSLISGTGGDTQYF. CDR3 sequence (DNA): TGTGCCAGCAGTTTAATCTCCGGGACAGGGGGCGATACGCAGTATTTT. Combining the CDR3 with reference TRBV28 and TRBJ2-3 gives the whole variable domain DVKVTQSSRYLVKRTGEKVFLECVQDMDHENMFWYRQDPGLGLRLIYFSYDVKMKEKGDIPEGYSVSREKKERFSLILESASTNQTSMYLCASSLISGTGGDTQYFGPGTRLTVL.

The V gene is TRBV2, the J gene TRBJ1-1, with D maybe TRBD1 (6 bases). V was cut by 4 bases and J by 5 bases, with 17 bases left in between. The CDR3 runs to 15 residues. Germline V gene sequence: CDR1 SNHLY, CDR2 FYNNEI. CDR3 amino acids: CASSASRGVGTEAFF. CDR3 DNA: TGTGCCAGCAGTGCGTCCAGGGGAGTAGGGACTGAAGCTTTCTTT. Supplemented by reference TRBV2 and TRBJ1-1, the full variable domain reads EPEVTQTPSHQVTQMGQEVILRCVPISNHLYFYWYRQILGQKVEFLVSFYNNEISEKSEIFDDQFSVERPDGSNFTLKIRSTKLEDSAMYFCASSASRGVGTEAFFGQGTRLTVV.

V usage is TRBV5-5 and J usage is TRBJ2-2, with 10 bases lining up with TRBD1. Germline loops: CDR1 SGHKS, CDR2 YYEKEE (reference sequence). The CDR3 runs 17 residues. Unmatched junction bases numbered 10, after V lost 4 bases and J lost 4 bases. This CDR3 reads CASSLTDRGRATGELFF. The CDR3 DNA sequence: TGTGCCAGCAGCCTTACAGACAGGGGGCGCGCCACCGGGGAGCTGTTTTTT.

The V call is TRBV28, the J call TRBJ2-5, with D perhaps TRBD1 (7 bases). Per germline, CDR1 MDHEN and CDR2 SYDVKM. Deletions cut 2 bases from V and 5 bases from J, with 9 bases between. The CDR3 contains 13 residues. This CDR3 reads CASSLAGGETQYF. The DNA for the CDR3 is TGTGCCAGCAGTTTAGCAGGGGGGGAGACCCAGTACTTC.

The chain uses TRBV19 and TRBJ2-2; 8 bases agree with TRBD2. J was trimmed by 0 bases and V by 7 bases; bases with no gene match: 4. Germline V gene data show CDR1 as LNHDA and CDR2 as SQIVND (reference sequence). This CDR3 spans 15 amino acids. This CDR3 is CASTISGANTGELFF. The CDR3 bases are TGTGCCAGTACTATTAGCGGGGCGAACACCGGGGAGCTGTTTTTT. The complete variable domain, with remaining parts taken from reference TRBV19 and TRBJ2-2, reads DGGITQSPKYLFRKEGQNVTLSCEQNLNHDAMYWYRQDPGQGLRLIYYSQIVNDFQKGDIAEGYSVSREKKESFPLTVTSAQKNPTAFYLCASTISGANTGELFFGEGSRLTVL.

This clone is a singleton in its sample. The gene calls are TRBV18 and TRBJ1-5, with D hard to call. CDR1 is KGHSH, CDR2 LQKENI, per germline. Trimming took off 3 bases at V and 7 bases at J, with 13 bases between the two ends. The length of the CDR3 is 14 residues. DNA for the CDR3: TGTGCCAGCTCACCCGGCGGAGGAATCCAGCCCCAGCATTTT. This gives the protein CASSPGGGIQPQHF.